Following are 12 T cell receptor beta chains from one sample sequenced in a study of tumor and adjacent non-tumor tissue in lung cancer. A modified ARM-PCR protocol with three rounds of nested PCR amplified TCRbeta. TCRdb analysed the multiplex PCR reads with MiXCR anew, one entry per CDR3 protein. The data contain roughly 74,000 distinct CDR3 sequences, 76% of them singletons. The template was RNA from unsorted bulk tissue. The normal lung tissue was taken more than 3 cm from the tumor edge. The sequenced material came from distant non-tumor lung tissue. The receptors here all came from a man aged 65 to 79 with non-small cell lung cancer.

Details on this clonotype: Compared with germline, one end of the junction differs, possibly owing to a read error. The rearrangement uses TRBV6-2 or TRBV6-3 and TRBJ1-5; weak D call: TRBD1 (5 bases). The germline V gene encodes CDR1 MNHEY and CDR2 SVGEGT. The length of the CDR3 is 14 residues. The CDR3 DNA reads TGTGCCAGTAGTTTCCACAGGTTAGATCAGCCCCAGAATTTT. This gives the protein CASSFHRLDQPQNF.

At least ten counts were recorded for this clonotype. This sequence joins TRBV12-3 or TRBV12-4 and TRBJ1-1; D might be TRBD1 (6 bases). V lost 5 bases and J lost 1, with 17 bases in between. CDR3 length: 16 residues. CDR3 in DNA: TGTGCCAGCAGTGTTAAGCTTAGGGGGGGGAACACTGAAGCTTTCTTT. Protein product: CASSVKLRGGNTEAFF.

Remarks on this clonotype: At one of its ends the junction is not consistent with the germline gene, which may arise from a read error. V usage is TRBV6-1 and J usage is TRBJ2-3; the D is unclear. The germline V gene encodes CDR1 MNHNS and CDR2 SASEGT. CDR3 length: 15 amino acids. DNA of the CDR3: TGTGTCAGCAGTGAAGTACAGAGGTCGGCAGATACGCAGTATTTT. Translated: CVSSEVQRSADTQYF.

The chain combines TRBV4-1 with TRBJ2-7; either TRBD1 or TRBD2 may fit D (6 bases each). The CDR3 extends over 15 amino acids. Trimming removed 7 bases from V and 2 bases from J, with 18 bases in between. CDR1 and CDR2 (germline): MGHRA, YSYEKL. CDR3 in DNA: TGCGCCAGCATCCCGACGGGGGCCTCTACCTACGAGCAGTACTTC. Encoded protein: CASIPTGASTYEQYF.

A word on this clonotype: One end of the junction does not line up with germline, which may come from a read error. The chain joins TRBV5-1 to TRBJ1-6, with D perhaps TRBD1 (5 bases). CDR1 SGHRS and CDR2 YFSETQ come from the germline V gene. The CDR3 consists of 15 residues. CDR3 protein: CASSLDRSSISHLHF. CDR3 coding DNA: TGCGCCAGCAGCTTGGACAGGTCGTCAATTTCACACCTCCACTTT.

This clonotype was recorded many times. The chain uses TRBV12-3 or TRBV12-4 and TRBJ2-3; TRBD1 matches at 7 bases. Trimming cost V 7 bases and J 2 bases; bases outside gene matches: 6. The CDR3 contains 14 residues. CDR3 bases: TGTGCCAGCACCAGGGACAGCCCCACAGATACGCAGTATTTT. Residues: CASTRDSPTDTQYF.

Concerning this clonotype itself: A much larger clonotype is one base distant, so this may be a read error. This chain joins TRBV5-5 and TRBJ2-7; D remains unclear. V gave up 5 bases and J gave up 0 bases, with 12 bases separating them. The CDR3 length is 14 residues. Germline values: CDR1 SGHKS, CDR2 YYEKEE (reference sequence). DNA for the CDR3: TGTGCCAGCAGTTTCGAAATCCCCTCCTACGAGCAGTACTTC. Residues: CASSFEIPSYEQYF. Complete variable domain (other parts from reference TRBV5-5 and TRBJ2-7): DAGVTQSPTHLIKTRGQQVTLRCSPISGHKSVSWYQQVLGQGPQFIFQYYEKEERGRGNFPDRFSARQFPNYSSELNVNALLLGDSALYLCASSFEIPSYEQYFGPGTRLTVT.

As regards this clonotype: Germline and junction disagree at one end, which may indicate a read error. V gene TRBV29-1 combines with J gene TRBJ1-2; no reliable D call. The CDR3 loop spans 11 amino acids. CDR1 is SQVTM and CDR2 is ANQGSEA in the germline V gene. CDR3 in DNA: TGCAGCGTTGATACAGCCTATGTCTACACCTTC. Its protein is CSVDTAYVYTF.

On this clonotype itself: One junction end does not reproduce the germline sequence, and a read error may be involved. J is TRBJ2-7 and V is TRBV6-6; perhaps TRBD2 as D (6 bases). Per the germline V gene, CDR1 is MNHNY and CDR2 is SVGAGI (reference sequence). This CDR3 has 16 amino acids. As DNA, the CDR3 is TGTGCCAGCAGTTACGGGACTGGCGGCCCGACCTATGAGCAGTACTTC. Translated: CASSYGTGGPTYEQYF.

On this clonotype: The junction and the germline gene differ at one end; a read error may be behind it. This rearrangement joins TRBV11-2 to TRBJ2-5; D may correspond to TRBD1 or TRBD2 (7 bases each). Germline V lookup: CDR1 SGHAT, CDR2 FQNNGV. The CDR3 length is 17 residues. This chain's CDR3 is CASRLGPGGEARETQYF. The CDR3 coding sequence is TGTGCCAGCAGATTAGGCCCAGGGGGGGAAGCCCGAGAGACCCAGTACTTC. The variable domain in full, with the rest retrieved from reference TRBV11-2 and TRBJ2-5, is EAGVAQSPRYKIIEKRQSVAFWCNPISGHATLYWYQQILGQGPKLLIQFQNNGVVDDSQLPKDRFSAERLKGVDSTLKIQPAKLEDSAVYLCASRLGPGGEARETQYFGPGTRLLVL.

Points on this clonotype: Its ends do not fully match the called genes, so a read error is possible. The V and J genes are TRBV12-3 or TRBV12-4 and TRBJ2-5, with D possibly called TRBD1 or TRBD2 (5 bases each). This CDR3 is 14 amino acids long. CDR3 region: CASSSERGQETQYF. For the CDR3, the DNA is TGTGCTAGCAGTTCGGAGAGGGGCCAAGAGACCCAGTACTTC.

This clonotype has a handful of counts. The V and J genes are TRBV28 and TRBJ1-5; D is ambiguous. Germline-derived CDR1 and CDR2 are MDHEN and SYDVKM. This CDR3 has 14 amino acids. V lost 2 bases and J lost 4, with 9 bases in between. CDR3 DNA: TGTGCCAGCAGTTTAGGGTTAAGAAATCAGCCCCAGCATTTT. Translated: CASSLGLRNQPQHF. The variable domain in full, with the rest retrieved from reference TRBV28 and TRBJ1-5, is DVKVTQSSRYLVKRTGEKVFLECVQDMDHENMFWYRQDPGLGLRLIYFSYDVKMKEKGDIPEGYSVSREKKERFSLILESASTNQTSMYLCASSLGLRNQPQHFGDGTRLSIL.